These T cell receptor beta chains were read from a single sample in a study of OX40 agonist ivuxolimab in advanced cancers. Repertoires were generated with immunoSEQ multiplex PCR, while TCRdb's copy carries only in-frame clones and drops some. The data contain over 35,000 clones, 80% to 90% of them singletons. The sequencing used CD4+ or CD8+ T cells sorted from blood, collected in a trial of the OX40 agonist ivuxolimab. These receptors came from an adult with an advanced solid tumor such as melanoma, head and neck, liver or kidney cancer. The CDR3 runs from the conserved cysteine through the conserved F or W. The order of the fields is J gene, D gene, V gene, clone size, CDR3 DNA, CDR3 protein. A D gene is named only where the DNA matches it firmly. Clone size is shown for a subset of rows, as once, few, many or a class of expanded clone.

>TRBJ1-3|.|TRBV6-1|.
TGTGCCAGCAGTGTCCAGACAGGACACTCTGGAAACACCATATATTTT
CASSVQTGHSGNTIYF
>TRBJ2-3|.|TRBV28|.
TGTGCCAGCAGTTTAATGGGGGCCCGAGATACGCAGTATTTT
CASSLMGARDTQYF
>TRBJ2-1|.|TRBV7-3|.
TGTGCCAGCAGCTTATCGACGGGTGAGCAGTTCTTC
CASSLSTGEQFF
>TRBJ2-3|TRBD2|TRBV7-9|.
TGTGCCAGCAGCTCTAGCGGGGGGAACTCAGATACGCAGTATTTT
CASSSSGGNSDTQYF
>TRBJ1-1|TRBD1|TRBV2|.
TGTGCCAGCAGACCCGGACAGGGGGACCGTGAAGCTTTCTTT
CASRPGQGDREAFF
>TRBJ2-3|.|TRBV5-1|.
TGCGCCAGCAGCCCCGGGTCGGGGAGCACAGATACGCAGTATTTT
CASSPGSGSTDTQYF
>TRBJ2-5|.|TRBV4-2|.
TGTGCCAGCAGCTCCCGGGACCGAAAAGAGACCCAGTACTTC
CASSSRDRKETQYF
>TRBJ2-1|.|TRBV6-6|.
TGTGCCAGCAGGCAGGGGCAGGCCTACAATGAGCAGTTCTTC
CASRQGQAYNEQFF
>TRBJ2-1|TRBD2|TRBV28|.
TGTGCCAGCAGTTTCACCGGGGGGTCCAATGAGCAGTTCTTC
CASSFTGGSNEQFF
>TRBJ1-2|TRBD1|TRBV28|.
TGTGCCAGCAGTTTGGCAGGGGGAGGCTACACCTTC
CASSLAGGGYTF
>TRBJ2-5|.|TRBV15|.
TGTGCCACCAGCAGGGGAGAGTGGGGAACCCAAGAGACCCAGTACTTC
CATSRGEWGTQETQYF
>TRBJ1-3|.|TRBV9|.
TGTGCCAGCAGCGTAGTAGGGCGGCTCTCTGGAAACACCATATATTTT
CASSVVGRLSGNTIYF
>TRBJ2-2|TRBD1|TRBV7-3|.
TGTGCCAGCAGCCTCGGGACAGGGGGAGGCGGGGAGCTGTTTTTT
CASSLGTGGGGELFF
>TRBJ2-7|TRBD2|TRBV19|.
TGTGCCAGTAGTATGAGGGCGGGAGTGATCTCCTACGAGCAGTACTTC
CASSMRAGVISYEQYF
>TRBJ1-1|TRBD1|TRBV29-1|.
TGCAGCGTTGCCGACAGGGACGGCACTGAAGCTTTCTTT
CSVADRDGTEAFF
>TRBJ2-3|.|TRBV4-3|.
TGCGCCAGCAGCCAAGAGGCCAGCAGCACAGATACGCAGTATTTT
CASSQEASSTDTQYF
>TRBJ2-3|.|TRBV7-2|.
TGTGCCAGCAGCCAAAAGCAGGGTTTGGATACGCAGTATTTT
CASSQKQGLDTQYF
>TRBJ1-1|.|TRBV7-6|.
TGTGCCAGCAGCTTACAGGGCCAGAACACTGAAGCTTTCTTT
CASSLQGQNTEAFF
>TRBJ1-2|.|TRBV28|.
TGTGCCAGCAGTCCCTACACAGGGTTCGCTAACTATGGCTACACCTTC
CASSPYTGFANYGYTF
>TRBJ2-3|TRBD2|TRBV7-9|.
TGTGCCAGCAGCTTAGATGCGGTGTGGACTAGCGGTAGCACAGATACGCAGTATTTT
CASSLDAVWTSGSTDTQYF
>TRBJ1-1|TRBD1|TRBV13|.
TGTGCCAGCAGCGCCGGACAGGGCGGAGTTGAAGCTGAAGCTTTCTTT
CASSAGQGGVEAEAFF
>TRBJ2-7|.|TRBV4-2|.
TGTGCCAGCAGCCAAGCAGCCCCAAGTAGCTCCTACGAGCAGTACTTC
CASSQAAPSSSYEQYF
>TRBJ2-6|.|TRBV6-1|.
TGTGCCAGCAGTGGCCTTTTGGGTACTGGGGCCAACGTCCTGACTTTC
CASSGLLGTGANVLTF
>TRBJ1-2|.|TRBV10-3|.
TGTGCCATCAGTGGGACAGTAAGGAATGATGGCTACACCTTC
CAISGTVRNDGYTF
>TRBJ1-2|.|TRBV28|.
TGTGCCAGCAGTTGGAACAGGGCCGGCGGCTATGGCTACACCTTC
CASSWNRAGGYGYTF
>TRBJ2-5|.|TRBV11-2|.
TGTGCCAGCAGCACTGGGACCTCCTGGGAGACCCAGTACTTC
CASSTGTSWETQYF
>TRBJ2-2|.|TRBV11-2|.
TGTGCCAGCAGCTTAGCGGTCGGGGAGCTGTTTTTT
CASSLAVGELFF
>TRBJ1-1|.|TRBV6-5|.
TGTGCCAGCAGTTACAAACAAGGGGGGATTAACACTGAAGCTTTCTTT
CASSYKQGGINTEAFF
>TRBJ2-1|.|TRBV7-2|.
TGTGCCAGCAGCCAACTAGGGGGTGAGCAGTTCTTC
CASSQLGGEQFF
>TRBJ1-2|.|TRBV7-9|.
TGTGCCAGCGGGGTCGTGACTAACTATGGCTACACCTTC
CASGVVTNYGYTF
>TRBJ2-1|.|TRBV19|.
TGTGCCAGTAGCCTACAGGCCTACAATGAGCAGTTCTTC
CASSLQAYNEQFF
>TRBJ2-7|.|TRBV6-1|.
TGTGCCAGCAGCCTTAGAGGCGAGCAGTACTTC
CASSLRGEQYF
>TRBJ2-1|TRBD2|TRBV30|.
TGTGCCTGCCAGGGACTAGCGGGGCCCGATGAGCAGTTCTTC
CACQGLAGPDEQFF
>TRBJ2-6|TRBD2|TRBV4-2|.
TGTGCCAGCAGCCGAGTCGGGGGGGACCGGGCTGGGGCCAACGTCCTGACTTTC
CASSRVGGDRAGANVLTF
>TRBJ1-1|TRBD1|TRBV28|few
TGTGCCAGCAGCCCGGGACAGATGAACACTGAAGCTTTCTTT
CASSPGQMNTEAFF
>TRBJ2-1|TRBD2|TRBV11-2|.
TGTGCCAGCAGCTTAGTGGGACTAGCCGCTGAGCAGTTCTTC
CASSLVGLAAEQFF
>TRBJ2-3|.|TRBV6-1|.
TGTGCCAGCGGGGCGGCGATACCGTCAGATACGCAGTATTTT
CASGAAIPSDTQYF
>TRBJ1-5|.|TRBV2|.
TGTGCCAGCAGTGTCACGTTACAGCCCCAGCATTTT
CASSVTLQPQHF
>TRBJ2-3|TRBD2|TRBV10-2|.
TGCGCCAGCAGGACCCTAGCGGAAACAGATACGCAGTATTTT
CASRTLAETDTQYF
>TRBJ2-5|.|TRBV27|few
TGTGCCAGCAGTTTCAGACAGAAAGAGACCCAGTACTTC
CASSFRQKETQYF
>TRBJ2-7|.|TRBV5-4|.
TGTGCCAGCAGCATCGGACAGCCTAACGAGCAGTACTTC
CASSIGQPNEQYF
>TRBJ1-1|.|TRBV6-5|.
TGTGCCAGCAATAAAAACGGGGACGTTGAAGCTTTCTTT
CASNKNGDVEAFF
>TRBJ1-1|.|TRBV9|.
TGTGCCAGCAGCGTAGCTACAGGGAAAACTGAAGCTTTCTTT
CASSVATGKTEAFF
>TRBJ2-1|.|TRBV18|.
TGTGCCAGCTCACTACTCCAGGGGCGCAGCAATGAGCAGTTCTTC
CASSLLQGRSNEQFF
>TRBJ2-5|.|TRBV7-2|.
TGTGCCAGCAGCTTGAGTTTGGAGACCCAGTACTTC
CASSLSLETQYF
>TRBJ1-4|.|TRBV11-2|once
TGTGCCAGCAGCCTCGGGGAAAAACTGTTTTTT
CASSLGEKLFF
>TRBJ2-1|TRBD1|TRBV27|.
TGTGCCAGCAGTTTATCAAGACAGGGTAGTGGGTACAATGAGCAGTTCTTC
CASSLSRQGSGYNEQFF
>TRBJ1-2|TRBD1|TRBV7-9|.
TGTGCCAGCAGCCTTAGACAGGGGTCGAATGGCTACACCTTC
CASSLRQGSNGYTF